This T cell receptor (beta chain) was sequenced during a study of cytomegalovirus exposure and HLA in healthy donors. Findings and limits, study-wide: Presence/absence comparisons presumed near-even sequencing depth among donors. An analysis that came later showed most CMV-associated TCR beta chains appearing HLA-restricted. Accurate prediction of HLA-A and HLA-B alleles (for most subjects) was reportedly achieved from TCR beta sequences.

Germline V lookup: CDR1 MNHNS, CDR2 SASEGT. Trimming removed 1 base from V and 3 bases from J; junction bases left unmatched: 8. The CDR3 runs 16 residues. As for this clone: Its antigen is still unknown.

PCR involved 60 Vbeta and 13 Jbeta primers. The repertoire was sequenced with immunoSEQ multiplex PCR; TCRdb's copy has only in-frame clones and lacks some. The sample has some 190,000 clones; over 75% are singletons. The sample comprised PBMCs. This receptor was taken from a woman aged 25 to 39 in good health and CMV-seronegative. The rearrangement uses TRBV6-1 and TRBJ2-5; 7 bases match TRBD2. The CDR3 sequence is CASSEDGRVREETQYF. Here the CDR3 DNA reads TGTGCCAGCAGTGAAGATGGGAGGGTCAGGGAAGAGACCCAGTACTTC.